Sequencing of this TCR beta chain was carried out in a study of OX40 agonist ivuxolimab in advanced cancers. Study-level information: Prior therapy, whether anti-PD-1, anti-PD-L1 or anti-CTLA-4, was allowed, and roughly 40% had some. Partial responses were achieved by three patients: one hepatocellular carcinoma, two cutaneous melanoma. Study results and limitations: Specificity for antigen went undetermined in the expanded peripheral T cells. The mean number of expanded clones was higher in CD8+ T cells than in CD4+.

About this clone itself: Antigen unknown.

Libraries were prepared by immunoSEQ multiplex PCR; TCRdb keeps only in-frame clonotypes and omits some of them. The table has 90,000 or so clones, approximately 92% seen once. The source of this sequence is an adult with an advanced solid tumor such as melanoma, head and neck, liver or kidney cancer. Sequences were derived from CD4+ or CD8+ T cells sorted from blood, sampled in a trial of the OX40 agonist ivuxolimab.

The CDR3 protein is CASSLSGGSYNEQFF. CDR3 sequence (DNA): TGTGCCAGCAGCTTAAGCGGGGGCTCCTACAATGAGCAGTTCTTC. The chain joins TRBV7-3 to TRBJ2-1; TRBD2 agrees at 7 bases. Germline-derived CDR1 and CDR2 are SGHTA and FQGTGA. This CDR3 has 15 amino acids. The J segment lost 0 bases and the V segment lost 1 base, leaving 0 bases of the junction unmatched.